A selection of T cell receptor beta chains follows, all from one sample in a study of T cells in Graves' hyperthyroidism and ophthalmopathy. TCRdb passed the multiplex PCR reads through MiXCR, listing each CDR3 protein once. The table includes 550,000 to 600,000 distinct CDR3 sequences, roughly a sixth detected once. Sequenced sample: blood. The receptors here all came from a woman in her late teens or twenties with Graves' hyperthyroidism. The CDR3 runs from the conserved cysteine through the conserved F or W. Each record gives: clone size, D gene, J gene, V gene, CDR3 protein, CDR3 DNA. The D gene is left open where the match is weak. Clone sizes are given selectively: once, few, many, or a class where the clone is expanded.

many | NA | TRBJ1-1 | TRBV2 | CASSEKGGGGTEAFF | TGTGCCAGCAGTGAAAAGGGGGGCGGTGGCACTGAAGCTTTCTTT
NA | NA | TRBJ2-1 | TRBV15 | CATSRDPRRENSYNEQFF | TGTGCCACCAGCAGAGATCCCCGGAGGGAAAACTCCTACAATGAGCAGTTCTTC
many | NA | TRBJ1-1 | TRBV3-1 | CASSPGLVPVGTEAFF | TGTGCCAGCAGCCCAGGATTAGTGCCAGTAGGCACTGAAGCTTTCTTT
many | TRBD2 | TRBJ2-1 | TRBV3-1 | CASSQKPLAGSGNEQFF | TGTGCCAGCAGCCAAAAACCCCTAGCGGGATCCGGCAATGAGCAGTTCTTC
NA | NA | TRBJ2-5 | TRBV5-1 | CASSLTGHIQETQYF | TGCGCCAGCAGCTTAACTGGACACATCCAAGAGACCCAGTACTTC
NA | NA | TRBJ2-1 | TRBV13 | CASSYPRVGEQFF | TGTGCCAGCAGCTACCCCCGGGTGGGTGAGCAGTTCTTC
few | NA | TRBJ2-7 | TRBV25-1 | CASSDQVSGYEQYF | TGTGCCAGCAGTGATCAGGTGTCTGGTTACGAGCAGTACTTC
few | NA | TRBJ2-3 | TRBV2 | CASSEGQGRDTQYF | TGTGCCAGCAGTGAGGGCCAGGGACGAGATACGCAGTATTTT
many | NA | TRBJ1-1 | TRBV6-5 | CASSYDAATEAFF | TGTGCCAGCAGTTACGACGCCGCCACTGAAGCTTTCTTT
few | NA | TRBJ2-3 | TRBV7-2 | CASSPGSDHQYF | TGTGCCAGCAGCCCCGGGTCAGATCATCAGTATTTT
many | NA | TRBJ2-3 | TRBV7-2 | CASSLDQGADTQYF | TGTGCCAGCAGCTTAGACCAGGGAGCAGATACGCAGTATTTT
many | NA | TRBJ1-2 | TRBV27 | CASTGRDMYGYTF | TGTGCCAGCACCGGCCGGGACATGTACGGCTACACCTTC
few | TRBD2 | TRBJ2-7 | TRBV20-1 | CSAIPGTSGIVEQYF | TGCAGTGCTATACCCGGGACTAGCGGGATTGTTGAGCAGTACTTC
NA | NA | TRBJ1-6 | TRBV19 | CASSIRTGNNSPLHF | TGTGCCAGTAGTATCCGGACCGGGAATAATTCACCCCTCCACTTT
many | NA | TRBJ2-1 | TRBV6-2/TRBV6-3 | CASSRLRGEQFF | TGTGCCAGCAGTCGGCTCCGGGGGGAGCAGTTCTTC
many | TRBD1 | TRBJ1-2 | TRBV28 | CASSLYRGAHYGYTF | TGTGCCAGCAGTTTGTACAGGGGAGCTCACTATGGCTACACCTTC
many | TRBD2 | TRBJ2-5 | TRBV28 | CASSSEGGSGRSETQYF | TGTGCCAGCAGTTCTGAAGGGGGTAGCGGGAGGTCAGAGACCCAGTACTTC
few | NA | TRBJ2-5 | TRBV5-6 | CASSTGQPGQETQYF | TGTGCCAGCAGCACAGGGCAGCCGGGACAAGAGACCCAGTACTTC
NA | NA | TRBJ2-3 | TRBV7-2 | CASSLELALDTQYF | TGTGCCAGCAGCTTAGAACTAGCCTTAGATACGCAGTATTTT
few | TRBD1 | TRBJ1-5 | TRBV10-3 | CAIPPGGDRVGKPQHF | TGTGCCATACCCCCTGGTGGGGACAGGGTGGGTAAGCCCCAGCATTTT
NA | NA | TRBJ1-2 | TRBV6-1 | CASSERWENGYTF | TGTGCCAGCAGTGAAAGGTGGGAAAACGGCTACACCTTC
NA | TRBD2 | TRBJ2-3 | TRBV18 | CASSPLPSGSLTDTQYF | TGTGCCAGCTCACCACTCCCTAGCGGGAGTTTGACAGATACGCAGTATTTT
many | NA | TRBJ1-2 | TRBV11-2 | CASSSPPGVGYTF | TGTGCCAGCAGCTCCCCCCCTGGGGTTGGCTACACCTTC
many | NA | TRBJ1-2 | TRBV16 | CASSPQVGTNYGYTF | TGTGCCAGCAGCCCCCAGGTGGGAACTAACTATGGCTACACCTTC
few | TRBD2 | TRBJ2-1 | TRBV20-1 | CSPQREGLDEQFF | TGCAGTCCCCAGCGGGAGGGCCTGGATGAGCAGTTCTTC
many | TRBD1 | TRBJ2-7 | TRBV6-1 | CASSETGGGADEQYF | TGTGCCAGCAGTGAGACAGGGGGGGGTGCGGACGAGCAGTACTTC
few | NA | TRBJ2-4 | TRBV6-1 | CASSTWTDPGRNIQYF | TGTGCCAGCAGTACTTGGACTGATCCGGGGAGGAACATTCAGTACTTC
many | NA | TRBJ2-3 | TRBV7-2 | CASSRGNTQYF | TGTGCCAGCAGCAGAGGAAATACGCAGTATTTT
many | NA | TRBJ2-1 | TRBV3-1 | CASSQVISYNEQFF | TGTGCCAGCAGCCAAGTAATTAGTTACAATGAGCAGTTCTTC
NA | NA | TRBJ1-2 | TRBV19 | CASSSQRFYGYTF | TGTGCCAGTAGTTCCCAGAGATTCTATGGCTACACCTTC
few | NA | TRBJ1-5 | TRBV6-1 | CASIPTGTSNQPQHF | TGTGCCAGCATCCCGACCGGGACAAGCAATCAGCCCCAGCATTTT
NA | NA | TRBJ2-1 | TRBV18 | CASSLASVARDYNEQFF | TGTGCCAGCTCACTGGCTTCTGTGGCTAGGGACTACAATGAGCAGTTCTTC
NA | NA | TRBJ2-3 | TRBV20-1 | CSARKGGQDTQYF | TGCAGTGCTAGAAAGGGGGGCCAAGATACGCAGTATTTT
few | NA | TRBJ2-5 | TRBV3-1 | CASSSSSLGTQYF | TGTGCCAGCAGCTCTTCAAGTTTGGGGACCCAGTACTTC
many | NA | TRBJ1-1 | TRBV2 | CASSLWTAERGTEAFF | TGTGCCAGCAGTCTCTGGACCGCGGAAAGGGGGACCGAAGCTTTCTTT
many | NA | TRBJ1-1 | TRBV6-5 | CASSYSFPGGTLHTEAFF | TGTGCCAGCAGTTACTCGTTCCCCGGAGGGACGTTACACACTGAAGCTTTCTTT
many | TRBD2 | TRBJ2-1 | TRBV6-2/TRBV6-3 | CASSYLAGVREQFF | TGTGCCAGCAGTTATCTAGCGGGAGTTCGAGAGCAGTTCTTC
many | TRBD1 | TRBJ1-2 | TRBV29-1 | CSGGDRANYGYTF | TGCAGCGGGGGGGACAGGGCCAACTATGGCTACACCTTC
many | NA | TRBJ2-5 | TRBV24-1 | CATSDFTPQETQYF | TGTGCCACCAGTGATTTCACCCCCCAAGAGACCCAGTACTTC